A single sample is the source of the 11 T cell receptor beta chains below, sequenced in a study of human T cells and chemical hapten exposure (dated by TCRdb to 2020 to 2022). The time point label, read with the paper, signifies: patch test 1, 2 weeks after DPC sensitization. In light of the paper, this sample's treatment or condition label describes: therapeutic diphenylcyclopropenone sensitization with weekly scalp DPC. Libraries were prepared through RACE. The reads were generated on a NextSeq 500. Starting from the raw public reads, TCRdb applied fastp trimming at Q25, assembled clones with MiXCR and retained in-frame beta chains. Records with the same CDR3 protein are collapsed into one entry carrying the most frequent genes and DNA. The sample table lists 95,000 to 130,000 distinct CDR3 sequences, about 12% of them with a count of one. The biggest ten clones account for just over 1.4% of the sample.

The source material was whole blood, sampled in connection with sensitization to the hapten diphenylcyclopropenone (DPC). Receptors originate from a woman between 45 and 65 years old with alopecia areata. Some clones in this sample may be carry-over from other donors' samples.

This clonotype was found many times. The V and J genes are TRBV3-2 and TRBJ2-7; TRBD1, the table's D call, was not compared with the DNA. TRBV3-2 is reported as a pseudogene. The CDR3 consists of 17 residues. The CDR3: CASSLYRSPRHGWEQYF. CDR3 DNA: TGTGCCAGCAGCCTGTACCGATCCCCCAGGCACGGTTGGGAGCAGTACTTC.

The sample holds many counts of this clonotype. The J gene is TRBJ1-5, the V gene TRBV15; TRBD1 aligns across 7 bases. The V gene end was trimmed by 3 bases and the J gene end by 5 bases; junction bases not matched to a gene: 4. The CDR3 extends over 14 amino acids. CDR1 is LNHNV and CDR2 is YYDKDF in the germline V gene (reference sequence). CDR3 sequence: CATSRDTGDQPQHF. In DNA, the CDR3 is TGTGCCACCAGCAGGGATACAGGGGATCAGCCCCAGCATTTT.

A few counts support this clonotype. The chain combines TRBV11-1 with TRBJ2-2; TRBD1 agrees at 8 bases. CDR1 and CDR2 from the germline V gene are SGHAT and FQDESV (reference sequence). This CDR3 is 15 amino acids long. The junction had 4 bases not matched to a gene; V was cut back by 2 bases and J by 5 bases. DNA for the CDR3: TGTGCCAGCAGCTTACAGGGGGCGGGAACCGGGGAGCTGTTTTTT. This codes for CASSLQGAGTGELFF.

This clonotype was detected many times. Here the CDR3 DNA reads TGCGCCAGCAGCGGTGGGCAGGACAGGGTATATGGCTACACCTTC. Translated: CASSGGQDRVYGYTF. This rearrangement joins TRBV5-1 to TRBJ1-2, with 8 bases matching TRBD1. The CDR3 length is 15 residues. Germline CDR1 reads SGHRS; CDR2 reads YFSETQ. Unmatched junction bases numbered 10, after V lost 4 bases and J lost 5 bases. Drawing the rest from reference TRBV5-1 and TRBJ1-2, the complete variable domain is KAGVTQTPRYLIKTRGQQVTLSCSPISGHRSVSWYQQTPGQGLQFLFEYFSETQRNKGNFPGRFSGRQFSNSRSEMNVSTLELGDSALYLCASSGGQDRVYGYTFGSGTRLTVV.

Regarding this clonotype: One junction end disagrees with the germline gene, perhaps due to a read error. V gene TRBV12-3 or TRBV12-4 combines with J gene TRBJ2-7; 7 bases align to TRBD1. CDR3 length equals 14 residues. The CDR3 loop reads CVSSPQGPIYEQYF. In DNA, the CDR3 is TGTGTCAGCAGCCCACAGGGGCCTATCTACGAGCAGTACTTC.

This clonotype has only a few counts. This chain uses TRBV6-5 with TRBJ1-1, with 7 bases identical to TRBD1. Germline CDR1 and CDR2: MNHEY and SVGAGI. The V and J ends lost 4 bases and 5 bases, in that order; junction bases with no gene match: 7. The CDR3 has 14 amino acids. The CDR3 is CASSLTDRDTEAFF. CDR3 bases: TGTGCCAGCAGTTTAACCGACAGGGATACTGAAGCTTTCTTT.

This clonotype has a handful of counts. J is TRBJ1-2 and V is TRBV29-1, with D unresolved. The CDR3 is 14 residues long. Trimming removed 6 bases at V and 4 bases at J, with 18 bases between. Germline V lookup: CDR1 SQVTM, CDR2 ANQGSEA. The CDR3 sequence: CSVDRAAMLYGYTF. Here the CDR3 DNA reads TGCAGCGTCGATCGGGCAGCAATGCTCTATGGCTACACCTTC.

In this sample, this clonotype turned up many times. The V and J genes are TRBV28 and TRBJ2-6, with D unresolved. Trimming left V 3 bases short and J 2 bases short, with 8 bases between. CDR3 length: 15 residues. Germline CDR1 and CDR2: MDHEN and SYDVKM. This CDR3 is CASSFGDPGANVLTF. CDR3 sequence (DNA): TGTGCCAGCAGTTTTGGAGACCCTGGGGCCAACGTCCTGACTTTC.

This chain links TRBV11-2 with TRBJ2-1; TRBD2 agrees at 7 bases. The DNA end favors TRBJ2-7, so the J call may be wrong. This CDR3 is 15 amino acids long. Germline CDR1 reads SGHAT; CDR2 reads FQNNGV. The CDR3 spells CASSLVSSGYNEQYF. CDR3 DNA sequence: TGTGCCAGCAGCTTAGTTTCTAGCGGCTACAATGAGCAGTACTTC.

This clonotype was counted many times. The gene calls are TRBV3-1 and TRBJ1-5, with unresolved D. The germline V gene encodes CDR1 LGHDT and CDR2 YNNKEL (reference sequence). This CDR3 is built from 15 residues. V was clipped by 1 base and J by 2 bases, with 9 bases between them. The CDR3 coding sequence is TGTGCCAGCAGCCAAGGCCCTCAGGGCAATCAGCCCCAGCATTTT. This encodes CASSQGPQGNQPQHF.

This clonotype was recorded at least ten times. The chain links TRBV12-3 or TRBV12-4 to TRBJ2-1; TRBD2 matches 11 bases. The CDR3 sequence is 19 residues long. The ends lost 3 bases at V and 2 bases at J; junction bases unmatched: 12. The CDR3 reads CASSFRPYLAGGTYNEQFF. DNA for the CDR3: TGTGCCAGCAGTTTCCGGCCCTACCTAGCGGGGGGAACCTACAATGAGCAGTTCTTC.